One and the same sample provided the 14 T cell receptor beta chains below, sequenced in a study of cytomegalovirus exposure and HLA in healthy donors. This PCR relied on a set of 60 Vbeta primers and 13 Jbeta primers. The method was immunoSEQ multiplex PCR; TCRdb's version includes in-frame clones alone and lacks a portion of them. The sample has roughly 180,000 clones, roughly 75% seen once. Sample: PBMCs. Receptors originate from a woman aged 25 to 39 in good health and CMV-seronegative.

This rearrangement joins TRBV7-3 to TRBJ2-3; D is undetermined. Germline CDR1 and CDR2: SGHTA and FQGTGA. The CDR3 spans 12 residues. The ends were cut back, 5 bases at V and 5 bases at J, with 8 bases in the middle. The CDR3 nucleotides are TGTGCCAGCAGCCAAGCAGGAGATACGCAGTATTTT. This encodes CASSQAGDTQYF.

The rearrangement uses TRBV19 and TRBJ1-6, with D hard to call. The CDR3 covers 13 residues. V shed 8 bases and J shed 1 base, with 6 bases lying between them. From germline, CDR1 is LNHDA and CDR2 SQIVND (reference sequence). The CDR3 region is CASGESYNSPLHF. Written as DNA, the CDR3 is TGTGCCAGTGGGGAGTCCTATAATTCACCCCTCCACTTT.

The chain links TRBV6-5 to TRBJ1-2; D gene unclear. The CDR3 spans 14 residues. Germline assignment: CDR1 MNHEY and CDR2 SVGAGI. Trimming stripped 0 bases from V and 8 bases from J, with 13 bases between. The CDR3 spells CASSYSHGVGGYTF. Here the CDR3 DNA reads TGTGCCAGCAGTTACTCGCACGGGGTGGGAGGCTACACCTTC.

The J gene is TRBJ2-5, the V gene TRBV6-5; the D gene is possibly TRBD2 (6 bases). The CDR3 has 15 amino acids. Germline V lookup: CDR1 MNHEY, CDR2 SVGAGI. The ends were cut back, 5 bases at V and 5 bases at J, with 18 bases in the middle. The CDR3 coding sequence is TGTGCCAGCAGTGTGGGCCCGGTTGGGGGGGAGACCCAGTACTTC. Protein sequence: CASSVGPVGGETQYF.

The chain uses TRBV6-5 and TRBJ1-5; 8 positions agree with TRBD1. The CDR3 totals 14 residues. Germline V gene sequence: CDR1 MNHEY, CDR2 SVGAGI. The J segment lost 5 bases and the V segment lost 6 bases, leaving 6 bases of the junction unmatched. DNA for the CDR3: TGTGCCAGCAGCCGACAGGGGCGGGATCAGCCCCAGCATTTT. It is translated as CASSRQGRDQPQHF.

J is TRBJ1-1 and V is TRBV7-9; D gene uncertain. Per germline, CDR1 SEHNR and CDR2 FQNEAQ (reference sequence). This CDR3 region has 15 residues. V lost 5 bases, J lost 0 bases, and 13 bases lay in between. CDR3 loop: CASSPLRRLNTEAFF. CDR3 DNA: TGTGCCAGCAGCCCCCTGCGCCGGTTGAACACTGAAGCTTTCTTT.

This chain uses TRBV30 with TRBJ2-7; the match to TRBD2 covers 7 bases. The V gene end was trimmed by 5 bases and the J gene end by 3 bases; junction bases not matched to a gene: 10. CDR3 length: 14 residues. CDR1 is GTSNPN and CDR2 is SVGIG in the germline V gene (reference sequence). CDR3 bases: TGTGCCTGGTGCCGGACTAGGGTATGCTACGAGCAGTACTTC. It encodes CAWCRTRVCYEQYF. The variable domain in full, completed from reference TRBV30 and TRBJ2-7, reads SQTIHQWPATLVQPVGSPLSLECTVEGTSNPNLYWYRQAAGRGLQLLFYSVGIGQISSEVPQNLSASRPQDRQFILSSKKLLLSDSGFYLCAWCRTRVCYEQYFGPGTRLTVT.

The CDR3 nucleotides are TGTGCCAGCAGCGTAGCTGCAGGGGGTGGCACCGGGGAGCTGTTTTTT. Residues: CASSVAAGGGTGELFF. The J gene is TRBJ2-2, the V gene TRBV9; TRBD1 matches 7 bases. This CDR3 contains 16 residues. Trimming cost V 0 bases and J 4 bases; bases outside gene matches: 6. CDR1 is SGDLS, CDR2 YYNGEE, per germline.

This clone has a handful of counts. The chain joins TRBV5-5 to TRBJ1-1; D is possibly TRBD1 (5 bases). The CDR3 is made up of 15 amino acids. Germline V CDR1 and CDR2: SGHKS, YYEKEE (reference sequence). V was clipped by 0 bases and J by 0 bases, with 9 bases between them. CDR3 DNA: TGTGCCAGCAGCTTGGCAGGGAACATGAACACTGAAGCTTTCTTT. This sequence encodes CASSLAGNMNTEAFF.

The J gene is TRBJ1-1, the V gene TRBV14; 8 bases fit TRBD1. Germline values: CDR1 SGHDN, CDR2 FVKESK. The CDR3 has 19 amino acids. V shed 0 bases, J shed 1 base, and the junction held 13 bases outside the gene matches. In nucleotides, the CDR3 is TGTGCCAGCAGCCAAGATATAACTTGGCAGGGGGCTGGGAACACTGAAGCTTTCTTT. Protein sequence: CASSQDITWQGAGNTEAFF.

The J gene is TRBJ1-3, the V gene TRBV19; tentatively, D is TRBD1 (5 bases). CDR3 length: 17 amino acids. Looked up from germline, CDR1 is LNHDA and CDR2 is SQIVND (reference sequence). Trimming pared 6 bases from V and 5 bases from J, leaving 23 bases between. The CDR3 DNA is TGTGCCAGTAGCTCCCCGAGCAGCTCGACGGACAGAAACACCATATATTTT. This codes for CASSSPSSSTDRNTIYF.

On this clone itself: Germline is not matched at one junction end, which may reflect a read error. V gene TRBV7-7 combines with J gene TRBJ2-2, with 8 bases matching TRBD2. The CDR3 contains 16 residues. CDR1 is SSHAT, CDR2 FNYEAQ, per germline (reference sequence). The CDR3 DNA is TGTGCTAGCAGCCTCTCGGGGGGGCGCAACACCGGGGAGCTGTTTTTT. This codes for CASSLSGGRNTGELFF.

The chain couples TRBV27 to TRBJ1-4; TRBD1 matches at 9 bases. Germline V gene data show CDR1 as MNHEY and CDR2 as SMNVEV (reference sequence). Losses at the gene ends were 7 bases for V and 5 bases for J; bases not matched to a gene: 8. CDR3 size: 15 residues. CDR3 bases: TGTGCCAGCACCCCCCGCGGGACAGGGAATGAAAAACTGTTTTTT. Protein: CASTPRGTGNEKLFF.

V gene TRBV20-1 combines with J gene TRBJ1-1; D uncertain. This CDR3 has 11 residues. Germline V gene data show CDR1 as DFQATT and CDR2 as SNEGSKA (reference sequence). V lost 0 bases and J 11 bases, leaving 10 bases between the germline ends. The CDR3 nucleotides read TGCAGTGCTAGAGATCCGGGGTTGGCTTTCTTT. Residues: CSARDPGLAFF.